The present entry profiles one T cell receptor beta chain with its context. As yet, its antigen is unknown. Since a much larger clone is just one base distant, this may be a read error. The library was built from 400 to 500 ng RNA with molecular barcoded adaptors for alpha/delta and beta/gamma chains. TCRdb ran MiXCR on the reads and lists one entry per CDR3 protein. The sample yields about 57,000 distinct CDR3 sequences, less than 25% seen once. The data belong to a study of read filtering for tumor transcriptome and immune sequencing. As for the study in general: Revised staging placed roughly eight patients in R-ISS I, some 17 in II, over 5 in III. Points from the study as a whole: The CD138-negative fraction was mixed bone marrow immune cells, not pure T cells.

The germline CDR1 and CDR2 sequences are DFQATT and SNEGSKA (reference sequence). V was cut by 3 bases and J by 1 base, with 11 bases left in between. This CDR3 has 14 amino acids. The material sequenced was a population of CD138-negative cells sorted from bone marrow. The receptor's source is a donor at least 40 years old with multiple myeloma. The chain employs TRBV20-1 and TRBJ2-3, with D possibly being TRBD1 or TRBD2 (6 bases each). The chain's CDR3 is CSARNGGRTDTQYF. In nucleotides, the CDR3 is TGCAGTGCTAGGAACGGGGGCCGCACAGATACGCAGTATTTT.